A single sample is the source of the 5 T cell receptor beta chains below, sequenced in a study of cytomegalovirus exposure and HLA in healthy donors. In the PCR, 60 Vbeta and 13 Jbeta primers were used. Profiled with immunoSEQ multiplex PCR; TCRdb holds only in-frame clones, not every one. This table has under 100,000 clones, more than 65% appearing once. Sequenced input: PBMCs. The receptors shown here come from a human donor in good health.

In its sample, this clone was seen once. The chain carries TRBV29-1 and TRBJ2-7; the D gene is possibly TRBD1 (6 bases). CDR3 length: 13 residues. Germline V gene sequence: CDR1 SQVTM, CDR2 ANQGSEA. Trimming cost V 5 bases and J 6 bases, with 17 bases left between them. The CDR3 is CSVLSTGSGEQYF. Written as DNA, the CDR3 is TGCAGCGTTTTAAGTACAGGGTCGGGCGAGCAGTACTTC.

About this clone: The junction differs from germline at one of its ends, possibly a read error. The chain links TRBV6-6 to TRBJ2-1, with 8 bases that match TRBD1. The CDR3 is 15 amino acids. The V gene's germline CDR1 is MNHNY and CDR2 SVGAGI (reference sequence). CDR3 coding DNA: TGTGCCATCAGTGATCCCCCGCAGGGGGCGAGTGAGCAGTTCTTC. It is translated as CAISDPPQGASEQFF.

The rearrangement uses TRBV2 and TRBJ2-5, with 8 bases that match TRBD2. CDR3 length equals 16 residues. V was clipped by 1 base and J by 5 bases; unmatched bases: 9. Germline loops: CDR1 SNHLY, CDR2 FYNNEI. The CDR3 region has the DNA TGTGCCAGCAGTGAAGGTCGACTAGCGCCGATTGAGACCCAGTACTTC. Protein product: CASSEGRLAPIETQYF.

The chain combines TRBV18 with TRBJ2-2, with 9 bases matching TRBD1. This CDR3 has 15 amino acids. Looked up from germline, CDR1 is KGHSH and CDR2 is LQKENI. Unmatched junction bases numbered 6, after V lost 3 bases and J lost 7 bases. CDR3 in amino acids: CASSPGTGRIGELFF. DNA for the CDR3: TGTGCCAGCTCACCCGGGACAGGGAGGATCGGGGAGCTGTTTTTT.

The V and J genes are TRBV19 and TRBJ2-1; TRBD2 matches at 8 bases. The germline V gene encodes CDR1 LNHDA and CDR2 SQIVND (reference sequence). Trimming took 4 bases from V and 5 from J; bases not matched to a gene: 7. The CDR3 consists of 15 residues. The CDR3 loop is CASSTRGGLHNEQFF. CDR3 nucleotides: TGTGCCAGTAGTACCCGCGGGGGGCTACACAATGAGCAGTTCTTC.